This TCR beta chain was captured in a study of beta chain features in type 1 diabetes. In the study overall: Healthy donors and patients had similar age, gender and cell yields.

This clone was seen more than once but under ten times. Trimming removed 5 bases from V and 2 bases from J; junction bases left unmatched: 6. Germline V gene sequence: CDR1 SGHTA, CDR2 FQGNSA. The CDR3 is 14 amino acids. Expressed TCRB transcripts were sequenced because the isolated RNA had all been reverse transcribed beforehand. This table comes from immunoSEQ multiplex PCR, and its TCRdb copy is limited to in-frame clones, with some not included. The data show 900,000 or so clones, with 17% seen just once and 0.023% held by the top ten. Sequencing was performed on naive CD4+ T cells from blood. The source is a woman under 30 in good health. The chain is built from TRBV7-2 and TRBJ2-7; 7 bases line up with TRBD2. CDR3 nucleotides: TGTGCCAGCAGCGAGTGGGAGGGCCCCTACGAGCAGTACTTC. Its translation is CASSEWEGPYEQYF.